The clone carrying this T cell receptor beta chain showed up many times. The data originate from a study of CD8+CD57+ T cells in acquired aplastic anemia. Flow cytometry had shown expanded CD8+CD57+ cells in the patients chosen for sequencing. V lost 6 bases, J lost 3 bases, and 15 bases lay in between. In germline, CDR1 is MNHNS, CDR2 SASEGT. There are 14 residues in the CDR3. For CDR3 and TCR beta VDJ profiling, genomic DNA was the template used. TCRdb passed the reads through MiXCR, listing each CDR3 protein once. Of approximately 190,000 distinct CDR3 sequences in the sample, 48% were seen once. The sequence derives from a human donor with aplastic anemia. Material: sorted CD4+, CD8+, or CD8+CD57+ T cells (not recorded which) from PBMCs. V gene TRBV6-1 combines with J gene TRBJ2-7; no firm D call. DNA for the CDR3: TGTGCCAGCAGCCTATTCCAGGACGGCTACGAGCAGTACTTC. This gives the protein CASSLFQDGYEQYF.